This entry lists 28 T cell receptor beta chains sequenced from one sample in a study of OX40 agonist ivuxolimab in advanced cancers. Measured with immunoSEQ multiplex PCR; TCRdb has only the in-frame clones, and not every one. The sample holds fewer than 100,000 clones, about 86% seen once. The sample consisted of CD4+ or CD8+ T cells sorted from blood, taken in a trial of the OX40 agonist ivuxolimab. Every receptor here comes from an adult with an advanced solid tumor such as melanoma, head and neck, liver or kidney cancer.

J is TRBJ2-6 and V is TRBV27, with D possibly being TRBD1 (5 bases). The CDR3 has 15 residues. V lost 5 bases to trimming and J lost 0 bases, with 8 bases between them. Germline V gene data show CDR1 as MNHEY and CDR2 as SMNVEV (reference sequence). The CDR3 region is CASSHTGSGANVLTF. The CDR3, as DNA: TGTGCCAGCAGTCATACAGGCTCTGGGGCCAACGTCCTGACTTTC.

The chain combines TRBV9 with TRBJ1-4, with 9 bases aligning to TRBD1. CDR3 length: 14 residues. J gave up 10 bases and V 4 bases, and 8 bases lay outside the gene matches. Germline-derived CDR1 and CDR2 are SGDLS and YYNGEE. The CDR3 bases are TGTGCCAGCAGCCCTGGGACAGGGAAAGGAAAACTGTTTTTT. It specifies CASSPGTGKGKLFF.

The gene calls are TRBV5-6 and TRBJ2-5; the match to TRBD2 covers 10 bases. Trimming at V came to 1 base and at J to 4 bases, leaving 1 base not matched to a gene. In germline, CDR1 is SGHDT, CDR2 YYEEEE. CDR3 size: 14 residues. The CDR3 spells CASSLTSGVETQYF. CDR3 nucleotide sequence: TGTGCCAGCAGCTTGACTAGCGGGGTAGAGACCCAGTACTTC.

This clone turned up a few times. This CDR3 is CASSVLAGGSETQYF. DNA for the CDR3: TGTGCCAGCAGCGTACTAGCGGGGGGTTCAGAGACCCAGTACTTC. The chain employs TRBV28 and TRBJ2-5; 12 bases align to TRBD2. V lost 6 bases to trimming and J lost 4 bases; unmatched junction nucleotides: 6. Germline CDR1 reads MDHEN; CDR2 reads SYDVKM. The CDR3 has 15 amino acids. Variable domain in full (rest from reference TRBV28 and TRBJ2-5): DVKVTQSSRYLVKRTGEKVFLECVQDMDHENMFWYRQDPGLGLRLIYFSYDVKMKEKGDIPEGYSVSREKKERFSLILESASTNQTSMYLCASSVLAGGSETQYFGPGTRLLVL.

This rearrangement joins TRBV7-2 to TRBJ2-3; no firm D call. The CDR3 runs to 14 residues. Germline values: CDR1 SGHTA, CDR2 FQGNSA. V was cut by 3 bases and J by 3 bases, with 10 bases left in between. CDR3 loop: CASSFKTETDTQYF. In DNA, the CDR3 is TGTGCCAGCAGCTTCAAAACAGAAACAGATACGCAGTATTTT.

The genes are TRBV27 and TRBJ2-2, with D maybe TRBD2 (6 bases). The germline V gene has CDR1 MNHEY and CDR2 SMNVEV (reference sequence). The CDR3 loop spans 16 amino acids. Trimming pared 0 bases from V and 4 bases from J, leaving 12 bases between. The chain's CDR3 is CASSLSSDGGTGELFF. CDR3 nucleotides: TGTGCCAGCAGTTTATCTTCGGACGGGGGCACCGGGGAGCTGTTTTTT.

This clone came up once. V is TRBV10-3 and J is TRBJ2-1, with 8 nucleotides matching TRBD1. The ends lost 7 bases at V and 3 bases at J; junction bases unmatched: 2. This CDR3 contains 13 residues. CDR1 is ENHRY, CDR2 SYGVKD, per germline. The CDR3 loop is CAIKDRVYNEQFF. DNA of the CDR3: TGTGCCATCAAGGACAGGGTCTACAATGAGCAGTTCTTC.

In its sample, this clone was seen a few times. The CDR3 here is CASSVTQSEGYTF. CDR3 coding DNA: TGTGCCAGCAGCGTGACCCAATCGGAAGGCTACACCTTC. J is TRBJ1-2 and V is TRBV9; D is uncertain. The CDR3 extends over 13 amino acids. V shed 2 bases and J shed 8 bases, with 13 bases lying between them. Germline V gene sequence: CDR1 SGDLS, CDR2 YYNGEE.

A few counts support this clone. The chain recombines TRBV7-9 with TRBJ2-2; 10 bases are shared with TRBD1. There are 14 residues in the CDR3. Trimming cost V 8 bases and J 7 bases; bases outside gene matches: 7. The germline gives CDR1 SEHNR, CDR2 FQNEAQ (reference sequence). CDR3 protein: CASGWDRGYGELFF. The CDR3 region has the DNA TGTGCCAGCGGCTGGGACAGGGGATACGGGGAGCTGTTTTTT.

The chain's CDR3 is CASRGQTSGNTIYF. The CDR3 coding sequence is TGCGCCAGCAGGGGACAGACCTCTGGAAACACCATATATTTT. V and J are TRBV5-1 and TRBJ1-3; 7 nucleotides match TRBD1. The V gene end was trimmed by 5 bases and the J gene end by 0 bases; junction bases not matched to a gene: 2. In germline, CDR1 is SGHRS, CDR2 YFSETQ. The CDR3 consists of 14 residues.

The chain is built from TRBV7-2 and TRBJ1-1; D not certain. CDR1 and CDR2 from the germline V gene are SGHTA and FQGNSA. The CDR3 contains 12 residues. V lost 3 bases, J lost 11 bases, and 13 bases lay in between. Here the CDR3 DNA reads TGTGCCAGCAGCTTGGGCATCTGGGAGGCTTTCTTT. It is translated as CASSLGIWEAFF. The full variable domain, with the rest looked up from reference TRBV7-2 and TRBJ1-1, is GAGVSQSPSNKVTEKGKDVELRCDPISGHTALYWYRQSLGQGLEFLIYFQGNSAPDKSGLPSDRFSAERTGGSVSTLTIQRTQQEDSAVYLCASSLGIWEAFFGQGTRLTVV.

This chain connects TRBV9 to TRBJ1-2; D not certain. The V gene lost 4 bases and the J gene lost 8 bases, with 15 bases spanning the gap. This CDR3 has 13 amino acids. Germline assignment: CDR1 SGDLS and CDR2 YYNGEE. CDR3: CASSPPPEGGYTF. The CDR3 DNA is TGTGCCAGCAGCCCTCCCCCGGAAGGAGGCTACACCTTC. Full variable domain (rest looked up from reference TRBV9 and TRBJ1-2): DSGVTQTPKHLITATGQRVTLRCSPRSGDLSVYWYQQSLDQGLQFLIQYYNGEERAKGNILERFSAQQFPDLHSELNLSSLELGDSALYFCASSPPPEGGYTFGSGTRLTVV.

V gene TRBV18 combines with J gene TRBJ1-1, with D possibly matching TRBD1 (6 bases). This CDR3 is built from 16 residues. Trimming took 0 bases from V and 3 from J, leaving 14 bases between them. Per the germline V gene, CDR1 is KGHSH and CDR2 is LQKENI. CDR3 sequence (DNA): TGTGCCAGCTCACCACCGTGGGGGGCCGGGGACACTGAAGCTTTCTTT. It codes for CASSPPWGAGDTEAFF.

For the CDR3, the DNA is TGTGCCAGCAGCCCTGGACGGAATAATTCACCCCTCCACTTT. This codes for CASSPGRNNSPLHF. The V gene is TRBV5-4, the J gene TRBJ1-6; D remains unclear. The V gene lost 4 bases and the J gene lost 5 bases, with 10 bases spanning the gap. CDR3 length equals 14 residues. Germline-derived CDR1 and CDR2 are SGHNT and YYREEE (reference sequence).

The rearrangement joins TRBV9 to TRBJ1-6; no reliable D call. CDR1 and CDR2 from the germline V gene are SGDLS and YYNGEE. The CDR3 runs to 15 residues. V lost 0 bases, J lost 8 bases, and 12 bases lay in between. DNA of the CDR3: TGTGCCAGCAGCGTAGGACCAGCGCGGGATTCACCCCTCCACTTT. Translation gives CASSVGPARDSPLHF.

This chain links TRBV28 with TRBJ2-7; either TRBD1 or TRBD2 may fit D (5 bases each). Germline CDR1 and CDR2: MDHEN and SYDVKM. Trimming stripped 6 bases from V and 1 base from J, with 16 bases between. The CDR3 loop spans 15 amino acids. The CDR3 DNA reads TGTGCCAGCAGCCCCGGGACCGAACCTTCCTACGAGCAGTACTTC. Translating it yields CASSPGTEPSYEQYF.

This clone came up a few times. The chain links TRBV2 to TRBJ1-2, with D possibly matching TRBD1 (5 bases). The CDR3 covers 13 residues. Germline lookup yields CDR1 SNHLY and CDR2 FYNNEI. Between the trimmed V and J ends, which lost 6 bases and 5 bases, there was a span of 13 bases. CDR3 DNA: TGTGCCAGCAGACTCGGGGGTGAATATGGCTACACCTTC. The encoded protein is CASRLGGEYGYTF.

The CDR3 reads CASSLESRSVRADQPQHF. The DNA of the CDR3 is TGTGCCAGCAGCCTCGAATCTAGGTCAGTCCGGGCTGATCAGCCCCAGCATTTT. This chain links TRBV7-8 with TRBJ1-5; D not certain. V lost 5 bases, J lost 5 bases, and 25 bases lay in between. CDR1 SGHVS and CDR2 FQNEAQ come from the germline V gene. This CDR3 spans 18 amino acids.

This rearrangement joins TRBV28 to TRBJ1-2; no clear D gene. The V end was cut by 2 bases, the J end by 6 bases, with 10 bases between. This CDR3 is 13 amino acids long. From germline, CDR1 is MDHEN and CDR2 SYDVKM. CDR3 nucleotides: TGTGCCAGCAGTTTAAGTCCAACGGATGGCTACACCTTC. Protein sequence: CASSLSPTDGYTF.

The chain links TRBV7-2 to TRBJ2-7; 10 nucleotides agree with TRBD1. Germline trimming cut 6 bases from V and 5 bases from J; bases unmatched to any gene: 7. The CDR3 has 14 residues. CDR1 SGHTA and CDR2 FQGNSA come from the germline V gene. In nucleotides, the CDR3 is TGTGCCAGCAGGGCTGACAGGGGGCGGGACGAGCAGTACTTC. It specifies CASRADRGRDEQYF.

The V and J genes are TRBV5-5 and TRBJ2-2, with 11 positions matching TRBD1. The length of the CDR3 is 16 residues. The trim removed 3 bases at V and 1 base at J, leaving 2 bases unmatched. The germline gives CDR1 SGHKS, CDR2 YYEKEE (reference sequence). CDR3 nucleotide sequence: TGTGCCAGCAGCTCGGACAGGGGGCTGAACACCGGGGAGCTGTTTTTT. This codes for CASSSDRGLNTGELFF.

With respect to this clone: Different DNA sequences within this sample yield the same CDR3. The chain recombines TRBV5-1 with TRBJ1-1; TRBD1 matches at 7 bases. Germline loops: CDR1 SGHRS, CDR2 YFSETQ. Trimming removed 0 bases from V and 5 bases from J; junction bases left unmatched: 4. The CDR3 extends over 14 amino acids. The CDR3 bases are TGCGCCAGCAGCTTGGGACAGGGAAGAACTGAAGCTTTCTTT. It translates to CASSLGQGRTEAFF.

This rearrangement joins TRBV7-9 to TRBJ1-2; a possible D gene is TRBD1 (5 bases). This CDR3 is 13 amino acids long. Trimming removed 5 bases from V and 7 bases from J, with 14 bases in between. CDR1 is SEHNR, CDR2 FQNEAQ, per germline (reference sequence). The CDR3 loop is CASSVVGTRGYTF. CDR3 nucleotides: TGTGCCAGCAGCGTAGTGGGGACGCGTGGCTACACCTTC.

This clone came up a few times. The CDR3 spells CASSLEAGGTNTIYF. Here the CDR3 DNA reads TGTGCCAGCAGCTTAGAAGCGGGGGGCACAAACACCATATATTTT. The V and J genes are TRBV11-2 and TRBJ1-3, with D possibly TRBD1 on 6 matching bases. Looked up from germline, CDR1 is SGHAT and CDR2 is FQNNGV. This CDR3 spans 15 amino acids. With 0 bases removed from V and 6 bases from J, the gap between germline ends came to 12 bases. Based on the CDR3 plus reference TRBV11-2 and TRBJ1-3, the full variable domain is EAGVAQSPRYKIIEKRQSVAFWCNPISGHATLYWYQQILGQGPKLLIQFQNNGVVDDSQLPKDRFSAERLKGVDSTLKIQPAKLEDSAVYLCASSLEAGGTNTIYFGEGSWLTVV.

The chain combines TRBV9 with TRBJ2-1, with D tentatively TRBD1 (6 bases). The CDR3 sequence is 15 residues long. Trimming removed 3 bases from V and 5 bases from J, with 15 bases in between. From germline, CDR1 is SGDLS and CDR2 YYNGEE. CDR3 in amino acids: CASSAGQRLDNEQFF. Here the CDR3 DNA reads TGTGCCAGCAGCGCCGGACAGCGACTCGACAATGAGCAGTTCTTC.

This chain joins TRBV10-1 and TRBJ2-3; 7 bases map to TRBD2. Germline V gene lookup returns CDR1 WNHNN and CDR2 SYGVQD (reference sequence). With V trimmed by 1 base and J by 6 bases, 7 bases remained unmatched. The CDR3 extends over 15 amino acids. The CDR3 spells CASSEYGAGTDTQYF. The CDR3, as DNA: TGCGCCAGCAGTGAGTATGGAGCGGGGACCGATACGCAGTATTTT.

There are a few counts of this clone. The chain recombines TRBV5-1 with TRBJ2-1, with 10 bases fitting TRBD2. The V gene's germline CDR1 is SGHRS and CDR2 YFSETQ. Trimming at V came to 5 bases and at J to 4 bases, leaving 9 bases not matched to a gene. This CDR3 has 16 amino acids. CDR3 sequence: CASRLSGGILYNEQFF. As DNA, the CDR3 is TGCGCCAGCAGACTTAGCGGGGGGATCCTATACAATGAGCAGTTCTTC.

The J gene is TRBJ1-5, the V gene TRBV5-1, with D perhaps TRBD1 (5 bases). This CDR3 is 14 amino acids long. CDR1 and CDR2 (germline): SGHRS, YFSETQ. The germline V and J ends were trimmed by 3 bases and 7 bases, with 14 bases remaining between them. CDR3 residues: CASSSIPGEQPQHF. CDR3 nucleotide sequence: TGCGCCAGCAGCTCTATTCCGGGGGAACAGCCCCAGCATTTT.